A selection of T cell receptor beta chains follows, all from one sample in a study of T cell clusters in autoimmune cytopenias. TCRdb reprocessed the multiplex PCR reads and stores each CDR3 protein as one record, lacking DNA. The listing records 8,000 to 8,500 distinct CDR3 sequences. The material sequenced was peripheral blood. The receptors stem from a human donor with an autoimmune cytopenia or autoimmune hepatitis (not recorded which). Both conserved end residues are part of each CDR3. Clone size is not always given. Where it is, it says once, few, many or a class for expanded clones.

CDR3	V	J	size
CASSLDTTPISGNTIYF	TRBV7-6	TRBJ1-3	.
CASGTGPYEQYF	TRBV6-5	TRBJ2-7	.
CASSIVTLGLTGELFF	TRBV19	TRBJ2-2	.
CASSLGNRVNEQFF	TRBV7-9	TRBJ2-1	.
CASNPGTDVEQFF	TRBV19	TRBJ2-1	medium-sized
CASSPGGVGGNTIYF	TRBV27	TRBJ1-3	medium-sized
CASSLDGQGPVTDTQYF	TRBV13	TRBJ2-3	.
CASSLVGGLEKLFF	TRBV7-9	TRBJ1-4	.
CASSESGTGVTKLFF	TRBV5-1	TRBJ1-4	.
CASSSDSFEAFF	TRBV5-1	TRBJ1-1	.
CASTGGGHSLLQETQYF	TRBV28	TRBJ2-5	.
CASSLGDVDTQYF	TRBV7-9	TRBJ2-3	.
CASSSTGTGWAALHF	TRBV14	TRBJ1-6	.
CASRQGAGELFF	TRBV19	TRBJ2-2	medium-sized
CASSLRTGLAGAPSPGTQYF	TRBV12-3/TRBV12-4	TRBJ2-5	.
CASRDRDRMNTEAFF	TRBV6-1	TRBJ1-1	.
CSVKTGSYNEQFF	TRBV29-1	TRBJ2-1	medium-sized
CSIEWRVGTEAFF	TRBV29-1	TRBJ1-1	medium-sized
CASTTGTQPQHF	TRBV19	TRBJ1-5	medium-sized
CASSPPRGGDGYTF	TRBV5-1	TRBJ1-2	medium-sized
CASSHTSGTAKNIQYF	TRBV12-3/TRBV12-4	TRBJ2-4	medium-sized
CASSLMPTGVGETQYF	TRBV5-1	TRBJ2-5	.
CASSFTSTSGVSYEQYF	TRBV13	TRBJ2-7	medium-sized
CASTALGNQPQHF	TRBV6-2/TRBV6-3	TRBJ1-5	medium-sized
CASTEHPNTGELFF	TRBV14	TRBJ2-2	.
CAISESGGGYTF	TRBV10-3	TRBJ1-2	medium-sized
CASRRDSPGDTQYF	TRBV6-1	TRBJ2-3	.
CAWSVGGGNQPQHF	TRBV30	TRBJ1-5	medium-sized
CASSRPGQGSTDTQYF	TRBV28	TRBJ2-3	.
CASSIRSTAYNEQFF	TRBV19	TRBJ2-1	medium-sized
CSAPYLTSGGGDAYNEQFF	TRBV20-1	TRBJ2-1	.